This T cell receptor beta chain was identified in a study of T cells in pancreatic ductal adenocarcinoma. The selected patients with pancreatic ductal adenocarcinoma had surgery but no neoadjuvant therapy. Repertoires were generated with immunoSEQ multiplex PCR, while TCRdb's copy carries only in-frame clones and drops some. The sample yields roughly 100,000 clones, about 95% seen once. Study-level results: Compared with tumor, blood showed more total productive templates and about 8-fold more clonotypes. Mean clonality was approximately 0.12 in tumors and roughly 0.07 in blood, not significantly different. This surgical cohort overrepresents the minority presenting with early-stage disease. Tumor-versus-blood clonality comparisons may be biased toward lower tumor diversity.

CDR3 size: 12 residues. V lost 11 bases and J 7 bases, leaving 18 bases between the germline ends. Per the germline V gene, CDR1 is ENHRY and CDR2 is SYGVKD. The table lists this clone with a count of one. Its matching antigen is unknown. The chain couples TRBV10-3 to TRBJ2-7; D might be TRBD1 (5 bases). The origin of this receptor is a human donor with pancreatic ductal adenocarcinoma. The sequenced sample was PBMCs. DNA of the CDR3: TGTGCCGCCGCCATGGGGCCTGGGGAGCAGTACTTC. Protein sequence: CAAAMGPGEQYF.